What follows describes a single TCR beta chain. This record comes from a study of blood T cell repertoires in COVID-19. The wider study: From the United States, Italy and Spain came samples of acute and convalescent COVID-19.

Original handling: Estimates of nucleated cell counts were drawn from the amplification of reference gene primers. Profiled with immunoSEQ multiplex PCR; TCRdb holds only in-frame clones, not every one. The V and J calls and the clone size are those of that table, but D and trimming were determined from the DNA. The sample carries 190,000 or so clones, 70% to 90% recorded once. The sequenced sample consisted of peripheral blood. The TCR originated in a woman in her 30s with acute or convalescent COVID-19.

The chain's CDR3 is CATSDPSKETQYF. CDR3 in DNA: TGTGCCACCAGTGATCCTTCTAAAGAGACCCAGTACTTC. This chain uses TRBV24-1 with TRBJ2-5; the D is unclear. Trimming took off 3 bases at V and 3 bases at J, with 7 bases between the two ends. The CDR3 is made up of 13 amino acids. The germline V gene has CDR1 KGHDR and CDR2 SFDVKD.